These 3 T cell receptor beta chains came from one sample sequenced in a study of T cell responses to AZD1222 COVID-19 vaccine. Data came from immunoSEQ multiplex PCR; TCRdb stores just in-frame clones and leaves some out. Here the sample spans about 70,000 clones, 70% to 90% being singletons. The material was peripheral blood, obtained 28 days after the second AZD1222 dose. Receptor source: an adult who received the AZD1222 COVID-19 vaccine.

This clone was found once. The junction shows a germline mismatch at one end, possibly a read error. The chain uses TRBV7-7 and TRBJ2-1; 9 bases map to TRBD2. Germline assignment: CDR1 SSHAT and CDR2 FNYEAQ (reference sequence). The CDR3 has 15 residues. The CDR3 DNA follows: TGTGCTAGCAGCCGGGCGGGGGGGCCGTTCCATGAGCAGTTCTTC. It codes for CASSRAGGPFHEQFF.

CDR3 sequence: CASSSILGGPQHF. The CDR3 bases are TGTGCCAGCAGCTCTATTTTGGGGGGGCCCCAGCATTTT. V gene TRBV7-9 combines with J gene TRBJ1-5, with D possibly being TRBD1 (5 bases). The CDR3 has 13 residues. Deletions cut 4 bases from V and 9 bases from J, with 13 bases between. Per germline, CDR1 SEHNR and CDR2 FQNEAQ (reference sequence).

V and J are TRBV18 and TRBJ2-7; D unclear. The CDR3 covers 16 residues. Germline CDR1 and CDR2: KGHSH and LQKENI. V was shortened by 6 bases and J by 0 bases, with 18 bases between the two germline ends. The CDR3 loop reads CASSPLSRTSSYEQYF. The CDR3 bases are TGTGCCAGCTCCCCCCTCTCCCGTACCAGCTCCTACGAGCAGTACTTC.